This paragraph covers one T cell receptor beta chain sequence. Its antigen is undetermined. Since a much larger clone is just one base distant, this may be a read error. This record belongs to a study of T cells in Graves' hyperthyroidism and ophthalmopathy. The source material, RNA transcripts, was used to amplify TCR beta CDR3 regions. A first-round RT-PCR of the TCR CDR3 used the HTBI primer set. TCRdb analysed the multiplex PCR reads with MiXCR anew, one entry per CDR3 protein. The sample carries roughly 360,000 distinct CDR3 sequences, approximately 13% recorded once. General study findings and limits: A median 6.5 months before onset, the model predicted ophthalmopathy.

The sequence was collected from a man younger than 40 with Graves' hyperthyroidism that later progressed to Graves' ophthalmopathy. The sample was blood.

This CDR3 reads CAGSLDRGPYEQYF. As DNA, the CDR3 is TGTGCCGGCAGTTTGGACAGGGGGCCCTACGAGCAGTACTTC. The chain couples TRBV12-3 or TRBV12-4 to TRBJ2-7; 11 positions match TRBD1. CDR3 size: 14 residues.